A selection of T cell receptor beta chains follows, all from one sample in a study of cytomegalovirus exposure and HLA in healthy donors. Clones were read by immunoSEQ multiplex PCR, and TCRdb kept only the in-frame ones, dropping some. The sample shows 130,000 or so clones, 75% to 85% of them seen only once. Sequenced: PBMCs. These receptors all stem from a woman in her 50s in good health and CMV-seropositive. Each CDR3 is given without its conserved first and last residue. The D gene is left open where the match is weak.

V gene,D gene,J gene,CDR3 protein
TRBV21-1,-,TRBJ1-5,ASSHKQTGSNQPQH
TRBV18,TRBD2,TRBJ2-5,ASSPLASGRAEETQY
TRBV7-9,-,TRBJ1-2,ASSLIRSVTNYGYT
TRBV4-2,-,TRBJ2-6,ASSQDQGAGANVLT
TRBV7-7,TRBD2,TRBJ2-1,ASSSFLSGSDNEQF
TRBV18,TRBD2,TRBJ2-7,ASSPGLAFTYEQY
TRBV29-1,TRBD2,TRBJ2-3,SVGTSATSLPITQY
TRBV2,-,TRBJ1-2,ASSELHINYGYT
TRBV6-1,-,TRBJ1-1,ASSEDRPLNTEAF
TRBV6-5,-,TRBJ2-1,ASSPGTLYNEQF
TRBV30,-,TRBJ2-1,AWGTGTSGSRF
TRBV10-1,-,TRBJ2-7,ASSNREGEQY
TRBV29-1,-,TRBJ2-1,SVVSRGDNEQF
TRBV5-4,-,TRBJ2-2,ASSLGAGYNTGELF
TRBV2,TRBD1,TRBJ1-2,ASSGDRGSGGYT
TRBV10-3,TRBD2,TRBJ2-3,AIGLAGGLSTDTQY
TRBV5-1,-,TRBJ1-4,ASALEARTNEKLF
TRBV30,-,TRBJ2-7,AWKRQWSSYEQY
TRBV9,-,TRBJ2-2,ASSAGRTGELF
TRBV5-8,TRBD2,TRBJ2-3,ASSLGTSGSTDTQY
TRBV7-9,TRBD2,TRBJ2-1,ASSLVAWGAGLYNEQF
TRBV5-1,TRBD1,TRBJ2-7,ASSWDRGYEQY
TRBV10-3,TRBD2,TRBJ2-3,AISRLAGGSTDTQY
TRBV5-6,TRBD1,TRBJ1-2,ASSSPGTGNYGYT
TRBV18,-,TRBJ2-7,ASSPPGRLGAYSYEQY
TRBV30,TRBD2,TRBJ2-3,AWAGGGGVADTQY
TRBV5-4,TRBD1,TRBJ1-2,ASSSTGGNTHGYT
TRBV7-2,-,TRBJ1-1,ASSFNRVSNTEAF
TRBV5-1,-,TRBJ1-1,ASSLIDSRNTEAF
TRBV7-9,-,TRBJ2-5,ASSLDSSQETQY